Listed here are 23 T cell receptor beta chains from one sample, sequenced in a study of cytomegalovirus exposure and HLA in healthy donors. Use of 60 Vbeta and 13 Jbeta primers characterized the PCR. This table comes from immunoSEQ multiplex PCR, and its TCRdb copy is limited to in-frame clones, with some not included. The data contain some 180,000 clones, around 80% of them singletons. Sequences were obtained from PBMCs. These receptors came from a woman aged 25 to 39 in good health and CMV-seronegative.

The V and J genes are TRBV5-1 and TRBJ2-7; 8 bases map to TRBD1. The CDR3 extends over 13 amino acids. With V trimmed by 4 bases and J by 4 bases, 4 bases remained unmatched. Germline V lookup: CDR1 SGHRS, CDR2 YFSETQ. The DNA for the CDR3 is TGCGCCAGCAGCCGGGACAGGTATTACGAGCAGTACTTC. Its translation is CASSRDRYYEQYF. The full variable domain, in which reference TRBV5-1 and TRBJ2-7 provide the parts outside the CDR3, is KAGVTQTPRYLIKTRGQQVTLSCSPISGHRSVSWYQQTPGQGLQFLFEYFSETQRNKGNFPGRFSGRQFSNSRSEMNVSTLELGDSALYLCASSRDRYYEQYFGPGTRLTVT.

This clone was counted a few times. The chain carries TRBV5-1 and TRBJ1-4; D remains unclear. The ends were cut back, 0 bases at V and 2 bases at J, with 20 bases in the middle. The CDR3 has 19 amino acids. Germline values: CDR1 SGHRS, CDR2 YFSETQ. The CDR3 sequence: CASSLENSLIRGTNEKLFF. The CDR3 DNA follows: TGCGCCAGCAGCTTGGAAAATTCACTTATTCGCGGGACTAATGAAAAACTGTTTTTT.

The CDR3 loop is CATSRVFGLGTGNNEQFF. For the CDR3, the DNA is TGTGCCACCAGCAGAGTGTTTGGCCTCGGGACAGGGAACAATGAGCAGTTCTTC. This chain uses TRBV15 with TRBJ2-1; 9 bases align to TRBD1. Germline V lookup: CDR1 LNHNV, CDR2 YYDKDF (reference sequence). Trimming at V came to 1 base and at J to 5 bases, leaving 12 bases not matched to a gene. The CDR3 has 18 residues. The full variable domain, in which reference TRBV15 and TRBJ2-1 provide the parts outside the CDR3, is DAMVIQNPRYQVTQFGKPVTLSCSQTLNHNVMYWYQQKSSQAPKLLFHYYDKDFNNEADTPDNFQSRRPNTSFCFLDIRSPGLGDTAMYLCATSRVFGLGTGNNEQFFGPGTRLTVL.

This clone was observed a handful of times. This rearrangement joins TRBV2 to TRBJ1-2; maybe TRBD1 (5 bases). V lost 7 bases and J 5 bases, leaving 14 bases between the germline ends. This CDR3 has 13 residues. CDR1 and CDR2 (germline): SNHLY, FYNNEI. The chain's CDR3 is CASIQDSLYGYTF. As DNA, the CDR3 is TGTGCCAGCATACAAGACAGTCTATATGGCTACACCTTC. The whole variable domain, filled in from reference TRBV2 and TRBJ1-2, reads EPEVTQTPSHQVTQMGQEVILRCVPISNHLYFYWYRQILGQKVEFLVSFYNNEISEKSEIFDDQFSVERPDGSNFTLKIRSTKLEDSAMYFCASIQDSLYGYTFGSGTRLTVV.

The chain combines TRBV12-5 with TRBJ2-2; 9 bases match TRBD1. Germline V gene data show CDR1 as LGHNT and CDR2 as FRNRAP. Unmatched junction bases numbered 11, after V lost 0 bases and J lost 3 bases. The CDR3 totals 19 residues. The chain's CDR3 is CASGLVLENRGQYTGELFF. CDR3 nucleotides: TGTGCTAGTGGTTTGGTACTCGAAAACAGGGGGCAGTACACCGGGGAGCTGTTTTTT.

This sequence joins TRBV4-2 and TRBJ2-6; D not certain. CDR1 is LGHNA and CDR2 is YNFKEQ in the germline V gene. The CDR3 extends over 16 amino acids. V was cut by 0 bases and J by 0 bases, with 6 bases left in between. CDR3 amino acids: CASSQDRGSGANVLTF. In DNA, the CDR3 is TGTGCCAGCAGCCAAGATCGAGGCTCTGGGGCCAACGTCCTGACTTTC.

This clone was seen a few times. V is TRBV2 and J is TRBJ2-7; TRBD1 matches at 9 bases. After removal of 6 bases from V and 0 bases from J, the junction contained 6 bases not matched to a gene. The germline gives CDR1 SNHLY, CDR2 FYNNEI. The CDR3 is made up of 15 amino acids. The CDR3 DNA follows: TGTGCCAGCAGCCTGAGGACAGGGGACTCCTACGAGCAGTACTTC. This encodes CASSLRTGDSYEQYF. The full variable domain, in which reference TRBV2 and TRBJ2-7 provide the parts outside the CDR3, is EPEVTQTPSHQVTQMGQEVILRCVPISNHLYFYWYRQILGQKVEFLVSFYNNEISEKSEIFDDQFSVERPDGSNFTLKIRSTKLEDSAMYFCASSLRTGDSYEQYFGPGTRLTVT.

The chain joins TRBV5-4 to TRBJ1-4, with D hard to call. CDR1 is SGHNT and CDR2 is YYREEE in the germline V gene (reference sequence). Between the trimmed V and J ends, which lost 0 bases and 5 bases, there was a span of 14 bases. The CDR3 extends over 16 amino acids. The CDR3 DNA follows: TGTGCCAGCAGCTTGGGAGGGCAGGTGGAAAATGAAAAACTGTTTTTT. It specifies CASSLGGQVENEKLFF.

V usage is TRBV7-2 and J usage is TRBJ1-4, with 7 nucleotides matching TRBD1. The CDR3 is 17 residues long. J gave up 4 bases and V 1 base, and 9 bases lay outside the gene matches. Germline CDR1 reads SGHTA; CDR2 reads FQGNSA. The CDR3 loop reads CASSLDSDRRRNEKLFF. The CDR3 coding sequence is TGTGCCAGCAGCTTAGATTCGGACAGGAGGCGTAATGAAAAACTGTTTTTT.

This chain connects TRBV5-6 to TRBJ2-7; possibly TRBD1 for D (5 bases). Trimming stripped 1 base from V and 3 bases from J, with 11 bases between. In germline, CDR1 is SGHDT, CDR2 YYEEEE. This CDR3 has 14 residues. The CDR3 bases are TGTGCCAGCAGCTTGCGACAGAAGAACTACGAGCAGTACTTC. Its protein is CASSLRQKNYEQYF.

The chain carries TRBV30 and TRBJ1-1; unclear D gene. This CDR3 comprises 11 residues. With 2 bases removed from V and 6 bases from J, the gap between germline ends came to 7 bases. Germline V CDR1 and CDR2: GTSNPN, SVGIG (reference sequence). The CDR3 sequence: CAWSRVAEAFF. The CDR3 coding sequence is TGTGCCTGGAGTCGGGTGGCTGAAGCTTTCTTT.

The chain links TRBV10-3 to TRBJ2-7; TRBD2 agrees at 15 bases. Looked up from germline, CDR1 is ENHRY and CDR2 is SYGVKD. V lost 6 bases and J lost 5; bases outside the gene matches: 8. The CDR3 contains 16 residues. The CDR3 DNA reads TGTGCCATCAGCCGGACTAGCGGGGGGGCGGTGGACGAGCAGTACTTC. It translates to CAISRTSGGAVDEQYF.

This sequence joins TRBV2 and TRBJ2-1, with a possible D match to TRBD1 (6 bases). CDR3 size: 18 residues. Deletions cut 2 bases from V and 4 bases from J, with 21 bases between. The germline gives CDR1 SNHLY, CDR2 FYNNEI. The CDR3 loop is CASSERRLGSGDYNEQFF. CDR3 nucleotide sequence: TGTGCCAGCAGTGAAAGGAGGTTGGGGTCAGGGGATTACAATGAGCAGTTCTTC.

The genes are TRBV7-3 and TRBJ1-1, with D possibly TRBD1 on 5 matching bases. Trimming removed 5 bases at V and 5 bases at J, with 12 bases between. In germline, CDR1 is SGHTA, CDR2 FQGTGA. The CDR3 totals 13 residues. The CDR3 DNA reads as TGTGCCAGCAGCCCCCAGGGAGGAACTGAAGCTTTCTTT. Protein: CASSPQGGTEAFF.

The chain has TRBV4-3 and TRBJ2-5; 9 nucleotides match TRBD1. The trim removed 2 bases at V and 13 bases at J, leaving 8 bases unmatched. The CDR3 is 13 residues long. In germline, CDR1 is LGHNA, CDR2 YSLEER. CDR3 in amino acids: CASSQQTGGDRYF. The CDR3 DNA is TGCGCCAGCAGCCAACAAACAGGGGGCGATAGGTACTTC.

This rearrangement joins TRBV27 to TRBJ1-1, with a possible D match to TRBD1 (5 bases). CDR1 and CDR2 from the germline V gene are MNHEY and SMNVEV (reference sequence). The CDR3 covers 15 residues. Trimming removed 8 bases at V and 3 bases at J, with 19 bases between. CDR3 protein: CASCQLGGGDTEAFF. The CDR3 nucleotides are TGTGCCAGCTGCCAGCTGGGGGGAGGGGACACTGAAGCTTTCTTT.

V gene TRBV15 combines with J gene TRBJ1-1, with 7 bases identical to TRBD1. J was trimmed by 2 bases and V by 1 base; bases with no gene match: 7. CDR1 and CDR2 (germline): LNHNV, YYDKDF (reference sequence). The CDR3 extends over 16 amino acids. The CDR3 DNA sequence: TGTGCCACCAGCAGAGCCGTCGGGACAGCCAACACTGAAGCTTTCTTT. Translated: CATSRAVGTANTEAFF.

The sample holds one count of this clone. The chain recombines TRBV7-7 with TRBJ2-1; a possible D gene is TRBD1 (6 bases). In germline, CDR1 is SSHAT, CDR2 FNYEAQ (reference sequence). CDR3 length: 13 amino acids. This CDR3 is CATPTGAEDEQFF. The CDR3 coding sequence is TGTGCTACCCCGACAGGAGCCGAGGATGAGCAGTTCTTC.

The chain couples TRBV5-1 to TRBJ1-3; TRBD1 matches at 8 bases. Germline-derived CDR1 and CDR2 are SGHRS and YFSETQ. CDR3 length equals 15 residues. The V and J ends lost 4 bases and 2 bases, in that order; junction bases with no gene match: 5. The CDR3 loop reads CASSGGGQAGNTIYF. The CDR3 region has the DNA TGCGCCAGCAGCGGAGGGGGACAGGCTGGAAACACCATATATTTT.

This clone was counted between two and nine times. The chain recombines TRBV6-1 with TRBJ1-1; D is possibly TRBD1 (5 bases). This CDR3 is built from 15 residues. Germline V gene lookup returns CDR1 MNHNS and CDR2 SASEGT. Between the trimmed V and J ends, which lost 7 bases and 3 bases, there was a span of 18 bases. CDR3 in amino acids: CASTPHRLGDTEAFF. The DNA of the CDR3 is TGTGCCAGCACCCCTCATAGGTTAGGGGACACTGAAGCTTTCTTT.

V usage is TRBV5-1 and J usage is TRBJ1-4; a weak D match, TRBD1 (6 bases). The V end was cut by 4 bases, the J end by 7 bases, with 8 bases between. Germline CDR1 SGHRS, CDR2 YFSETQ. The CDR3 runs to 12 residues. CDR3 coding DNA: TGCGCCAGCAGCCCACAGGGTGAAAAACTGTTTTTT. It specifies CASSPQGEKLFF. The full variable domain, rest sourced from reference TRBV5-1 and TRBJ1-4, is KAGVTQTPRYLIKTRGQQVTLSCSPISGHRSVSWYQQTPGQGLQFLFEYFSETQRNKGNFPGRFSGRQFSNSRSEMNVSTLELGDSALYLCASSPQGEKLFFGSGTQLSVL.

This chain connects TRBV5-1 to TRBJ2-2; 7 nucleotides match TRBD2. Germline lookup yields CDR1 SGHRS and CDR2 YFSETQ. J gave up 6 bases and V 2 bases, and 7 bases lay outside the gene matches. The CDR3 consists of 15 residues. This chain's CDR3 is CASSFQAGEAGELFF. CDR3 nucleotide sequence: TGCGCCAGCAGCTTCCAGGCGGGGGAGGCCGGGGAGCTGTTTTTT.

The CDR3 region has the DNA TGCGCCAGCAGCCTAGATAGCGGGGGGGCCTCAGATACGCAGTATTTT. It is translated as CASSLDSGGASDTQYF. V usage is TRBV5-1 and J usage is TRBJ2-3; 11 nucleotides align to TRBD2. Losses at the gene ends were 4 bases for V and 4 bases for J; bases not matched to a gene: 8. There are 16 residues in the CDR3. Germline CDR1 reads SGHRS; CDR2 reads YFSETQ.